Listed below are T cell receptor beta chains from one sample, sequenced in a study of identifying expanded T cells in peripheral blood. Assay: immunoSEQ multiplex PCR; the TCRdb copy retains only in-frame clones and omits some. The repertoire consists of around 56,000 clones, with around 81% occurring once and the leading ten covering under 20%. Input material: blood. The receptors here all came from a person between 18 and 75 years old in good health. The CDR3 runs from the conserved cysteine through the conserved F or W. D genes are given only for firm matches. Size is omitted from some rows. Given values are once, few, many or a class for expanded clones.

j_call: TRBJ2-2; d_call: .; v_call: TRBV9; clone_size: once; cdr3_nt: TGTGCCAGCAGCGTAGAAGGGTCGCACACCGGGGAGCTGTTTTTT; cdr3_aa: CASSVEGSHTGELFF
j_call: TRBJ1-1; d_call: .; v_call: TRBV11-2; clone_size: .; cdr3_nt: TGTGCCACCGGGACCCCCGGGGCTTTCTTT; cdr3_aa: CATGTPGAFF
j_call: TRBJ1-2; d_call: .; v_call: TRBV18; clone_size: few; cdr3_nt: TGTGCCAGCTCACCGGCGGGGGATGGCTACACCTTC; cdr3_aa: CASSPAGDGYTF
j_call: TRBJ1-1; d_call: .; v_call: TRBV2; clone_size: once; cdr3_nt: TGTGCCAGCAGTTCGGGTGGGAACACTGAAGCTTTCTTT; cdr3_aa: CASSSGGNTEAFF
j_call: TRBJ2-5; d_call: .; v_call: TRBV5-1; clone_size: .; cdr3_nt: TGCGCCAGCAGCTTGGTAGGGGGGCCACAAGAGACCCAGTACTTC; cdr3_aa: CASSLVGGPQETQYF
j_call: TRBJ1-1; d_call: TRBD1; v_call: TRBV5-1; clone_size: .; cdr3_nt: TGCGCCAGCAGCCAGACAGGGGAGAACACTGAAGCTTTCTTT; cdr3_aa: CASSQTGENTEAFF
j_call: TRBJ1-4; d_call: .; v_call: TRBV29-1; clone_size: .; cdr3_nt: TGCAGCGTTGGAGGTGGTCAGGTCGGTGAAAAACTGTTTTTT; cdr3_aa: CSVGGGQVGEKLFF
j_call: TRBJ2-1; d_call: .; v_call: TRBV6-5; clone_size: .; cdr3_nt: TGTGCCAGCAAAACCGAGACGGGAGTACAGTTCTTC; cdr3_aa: CASKTETGVQFF
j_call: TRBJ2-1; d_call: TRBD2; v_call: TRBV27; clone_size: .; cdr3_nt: TGTGCCAGCAGTCCATACTGGACTAGCGGGGGGAGCTCCTACAATGAGCAGTTCTTC; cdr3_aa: CASSPYWTSGGSSYNEQFF
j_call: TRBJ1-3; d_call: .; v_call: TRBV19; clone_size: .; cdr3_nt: TGTGCCAGTAGTCTGGACCGGCCCCACTCTGGAAACACCATATATTTT; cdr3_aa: CASSLDRPHSGNTIYF
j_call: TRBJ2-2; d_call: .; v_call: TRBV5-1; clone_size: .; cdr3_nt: TGCGCCAGCAGCTTGACCAGCCAGAACACCGGGGAGCTGTTTTTT; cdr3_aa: CASSLTSQNTGELFF
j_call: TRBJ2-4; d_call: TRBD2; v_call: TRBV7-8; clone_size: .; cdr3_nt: TGTGCCAGCAGCTTGGGCGGGGGAGTGACGAACATTCAGTACTTC; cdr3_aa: CASSLGGGVTNIQYF
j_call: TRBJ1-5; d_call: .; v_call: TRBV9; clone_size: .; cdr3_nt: TGTGCCAGCAGCGTAGGAACGGAACCTCTTAGCAATCAGCCCCAGCATTTT; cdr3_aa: CASSVGTEPLSNQPQHF
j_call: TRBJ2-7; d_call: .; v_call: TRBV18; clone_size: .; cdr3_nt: TGTGCCAGCTCACCGAATGTCGGGGAGGACGAGCAGTACTTC; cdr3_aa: CASSPNVGEDEQYF
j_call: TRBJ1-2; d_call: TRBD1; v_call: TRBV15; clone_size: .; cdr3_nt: TGTGCCACCAGCAGAGACATCGGACAGGGGGATAACACCTTC; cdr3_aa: CATSRDIGQGDNTF
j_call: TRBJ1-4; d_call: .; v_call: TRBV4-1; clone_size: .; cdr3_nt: TGCGCCAGCAGCCAAGGGGGGGGGAAAGAAAAACTGTTTTTT; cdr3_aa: CASSQGGGKEKLFF
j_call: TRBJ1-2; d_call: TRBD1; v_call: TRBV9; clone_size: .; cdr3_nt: TGTGCCAGCAGCGTAGGGGGACAGGGCGGTGGCTACACCTTC; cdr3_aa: CASSVGGQGGGYTF
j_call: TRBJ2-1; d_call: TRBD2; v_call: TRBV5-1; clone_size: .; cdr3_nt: TGCGCCAGCACCTTTGATATAGCGGGAAGGGACAATGAGCAGTTCTTC; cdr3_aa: CASTFDIAGRDNEQFF
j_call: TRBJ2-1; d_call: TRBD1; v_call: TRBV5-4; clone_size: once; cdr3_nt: TGTGCCAGCAGCTCTTTCCGGACAGGGGAAGAGCAGTTCTTC; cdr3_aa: CASSSFRTGEEQFF
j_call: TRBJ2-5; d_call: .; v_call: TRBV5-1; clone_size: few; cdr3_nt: TGCGCCAGCAGCTTGGACCCCGGAAGTTGGACTGGCGGGGTAAAACAGACCCAGTACTTC; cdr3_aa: CASSLDPGSWTGGVKQTQYF
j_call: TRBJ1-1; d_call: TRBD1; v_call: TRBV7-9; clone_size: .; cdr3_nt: TGTGCCAGCAGCTTAGTTAGGTCAGGGGGACCTGAAGCTTTCTTT; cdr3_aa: CASSLVRSGGPEAFF
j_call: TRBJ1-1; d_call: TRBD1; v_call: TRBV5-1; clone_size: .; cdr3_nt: TGCGCCAGCAGCTTAAATACTGGAAGGACAGGGAACACTGAAGCTTTCTTT; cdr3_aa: CASSLNTGRTGNTEAFF
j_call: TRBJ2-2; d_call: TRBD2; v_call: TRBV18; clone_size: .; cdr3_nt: TGTGCCAGCTCACCCTGGGGGACTAGCAGCACCGGGGAGCTGTTTTTT; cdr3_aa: CASSPWGTSSTGELFF
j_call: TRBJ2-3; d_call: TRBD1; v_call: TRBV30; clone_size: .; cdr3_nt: TGTGCCTGGAGAAAGACAGGGACAGTAACAGATACGCAGTATTTT; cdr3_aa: CAWRKTGTVTDTQYF